The sequence of this T cell receptor (beta chain) was determined in a study of early T cells in non-severe SARS-CoV-2 infection (dated by TCRdb to about 2021). With respect to the entire study: Because TCR sequencing was done on bulk RNA from unsorted whole blood, the alpha and beta chains could not be paired.

Only a few counts were recorded for this clonotype. Its cognate antigen has yet to be identified. Base qualities are missing; no much larger clone stands one base away. Study-wide findings and limitations: Matching against VDJdb was skewed toward anti-spike CD8 responses, likely underestimated virus-specific expansions, and missed private and CD4 specificities.

Based on the germline V gene (reference sequence), the CDR1 and CDR2 sequences are LNHDA and SQIVND. V sheds 6 bases and J sheds 1 base, leaving 15 bases between their ends. The CDR3 has 16 amino acids, counting the end cysteine and phenylalanine. Just CDR3 DNA is preserved here, 48 bases in frame from base 1. Library prep was done by 5' RACE. Sequencing took place on a NextSeq 500. The TCR library protocol attached unique molecular identifiers to individual cDNA molecules to correct for sequencing error and PCR bias. Both TCR alpha and beta chains were sequenced, and tight co-correlation was observed between alpha and beta sequence abundances in each sample. The paper's processing steps were these. Decombinator V4 was used to annotate TCR sequences for V gene, J gene and CDR3. TCRs were defined as expanded if a significant change between any two time points was detected under a Poisson model with p below 0.0001. TCR abundances were normalised to the total number of TCRs sequenced per sample and expressed as counts per million. MAIT TCRs were defined by TRAV1-2 paired with TRAJ12, TRAJ20 or TRAJ33, and iNKT TCRs by TRAV10 paired with TRAJ18. VDJdb, accessed 1 November 2021, was searched for CMV, EBV and SARS-CoV-2 annotated TCRs, with TCRs annotated for multiple antigens excluded. TCRdb reprocessed the public reads (quality trimming at Q25 with fastp, clone calling with MiXCR) and kept in-frame beta chains. Rows with a matching CDR3 protein are joined into one entry that keeps the most common DNA and genes. The V and J calls and clone size are TCRdb's, not the authors'. The sample table holds around 50,000 distinct CDR3 sequences, of which 6.2% were seen once. The ten largest account for less than 5% of the sample.

A case-control design nested within a healthcare worker cohort in London, UK, was used, with weekly nasopharyngeal swab PCR tests and blood sampling performed. Between 23 and 31 March 2020, the week of the UK lockdown, healthcare workers were enrolled and then followed up weekly for as long as 16 weeks. The clonotype originates from an adult who was a healthcare worker with PCR-confirmed SARS-CoV-2 infection or an uninfected control (not recorded which). This receptor chain uses TRBV19 and TRBJ2-2, with no confident D gene call. The sample consisted of whole blood. For the CDR3, the sequence is CASSPLGRGNTGELFF. The DNA sequence follows: TGTGCCAGTAGCCCACTTGGAAGAGGGAACACCGGGGAGCTGTTTTTT.